One and the same sample provided the 8 T cell receptor beta chains below, sequenced in a study of CD8 T cells in ankylosing spondylitis. One entry per CDR3 protein, called by TCRdb with MiXCR from the 5' RACE reads. The sample carries just over 300,000 distinct CDR3 sequences, less than 25% recorded once. Sequencing used blood, either unsorted or a sorted T cell fraction (not recorded which). Receptors originate from a female donor with ankylosing spondylitis or in good health (not recorded which).

The V and J genes are TRBV19 and TRBJ1-1, with 10 bases fitting TRBD1. V lost 3 bases, J lost 7 bases, and 8 bases stayed unmatched. Germline CDR1 is LNHDA and CDR2 is SQIVND (reference sequence). The CDR3 runs 15 residues. This chain's CDR3 is CASSIDRGPVDEAFF. The CDR3 DNA sequence: TGTGCCAGTAGTATTGACAGGGGGCCAGTTGATGAAGCTTTCTTT.

The chain carries TRBV6-2 or TRBV6-3 and TRBJ1-6; 8 bases map to TRBD1. V lost 6 bases to trimming and J lost 7 bases; unmatched junction nucleotides: 11. Germline loops: CDR1 MNHEY, CDR2 SVGEGT. The CDR3 sequence is 16 residues long. The CDR3 nucleotides read TGTGCCAGCAGAGCCGTGCGGACAGGGTGGAATTCACCCCTCCACTTT. It translates to CASRAVRTGWNSPLHF.

The chain carries TRBV6-2 or TRBV6-3 and TRBJ2-1, with 11 bases that match TRBD2. The CDR3 runs to 17 residues. V was pared by 2 bases and J by 10 bases, with 13 bases of the junction left unmatched. Germline CDR1 reads MNHEY; CDR2 reads SVGEGT. DNA of the CDR3: TGTGCCAGCAGTTACGGGACTAGCGGAACCTCCCCTGGGGAGCAGTTCTTC. This translates into CASSYGTSGTSPGEQFF.

The table lists this clonotype with a few counts. This rearrangement joins TRBV20-1 to TRBJ2-3, with D possibly TRBD1 on 6 matching bases. This CDR3 spans 17 amino acids. CDR1 DFQATT and CDR2 SNEGSKA come from the germline V gene (reference sequence). Trimming stripped 6 bases from V and 4 bases from J, with 26 bases between. The CDR3, as DNA: TGCAGTGCCGGGCCTCCCAACGAGGGGGTTCACGCAGATACGCAGTATTTT. This encodes CSAGPPNEGVHADTQYF.

This CDR3 is CASSSRGHSNQPQHF. The CDR3 DNA reads as TGTGCCAGTAGTAGCAGGGGGCATAGCAATCAGCCCCAGCATTTT. V gene TRBV19 combines with J gene TRBJ1-5, with 8 bases fitting TRBD1. Trimming took 4 bases from V and 0 from J; bases not matched to a gene: 2. The length of the CDR3 is 15 residues. Germline values: CDR1 LNHDA, CDR2 SQIVND (reference sequence).

The chain joins TRBV29-1 to TRBJ1-1; no reliable D call. Trimming left V 6 bases short and J 0 bases short, with 14 bases between. Germline CDR1 is SQVTM and CDR2 is ANQGSEA. The length of the CDR3 is 14 residues. The CDR3 region has the DNA TGCAGCGTCACCGCGGTGGGTATGAACACTGAAGCTTTCTTT. Amino acid sequence: CSVTAVGMNTEAFF.

This chain links TRBV7-2 with TRBJ2-1; 8 positions agree with TRBD2. Per the germline V gene, CDR1 is SGHTA and CDR2 is FQGNSA. This CDR3 region has 14 residues. V was pared by 6 bases and J by 3 bases, with 4 bases of the junction left unmatched. The CDR3 protein is CASRKSGSYNEQFF. In DNA form, the CDR3 reads TGTGCCAGCAGGAAAAGCGGGAGCTACAATGAGCAGTTCTTC.

V gene TRBV13 combines with J gene TRBJ2-3; TRBD2 matches at 8 bases. V lost 3 bases and J lost 0; bases outside the gene matches: 2. Germline loops: CDR1 PRHDT, CDR2 FYEKMQ (reference sequence). This CDR3 is built from 15 residues. The CDR3 region has the DNA TGTGCCAGCAGCTTTAGCGGGAAGAGCACAGATACGCAGTATTTT. Translating gives CASSFSGKSTDTQYF.